This T cell receptor (beta chain) was identified during a study of cytomegalovirus exposure and HLA in healthy donors. 13 Jbeta primers and 60 Vbeta primers were used for the PCR. Sequencing used immunoSEQ multiplex PCR; TCRdb keeps in-frame clones, though not all of them. Of 200,000 or so clones in the sample, 80% to 90% were seen once. Nominal health characterized the donors when sampled, though unrecorded immune exposures were likely. Broader study findings: Later analysis suggested links between common viral pathogens and several top significant clusters. In a later analysis, DRB1 alleles had the most associated TCRs; HLA-C alleles the fewest.

Concerning this clone: What it binds is not known.

The source is a man between 25 and 39 years old in good health and CMV-seronegative. The sequenced sample was PBMCs.

The CDR3 coding sequence is TGTGCCAGCAGGACTTTCACAGAAGCTTTCTTT. It is translated as CASRTFTEAFF. The chain links TRBV6-1 to TRBJ1-1, with no clear D. V was shortened by 6 bases and J by 8 bases, with 10 bases between the two germline ends. CDR3 length equals 11 residues. Germline CDR1 is MNHNS and CDR2 is SASEGT.